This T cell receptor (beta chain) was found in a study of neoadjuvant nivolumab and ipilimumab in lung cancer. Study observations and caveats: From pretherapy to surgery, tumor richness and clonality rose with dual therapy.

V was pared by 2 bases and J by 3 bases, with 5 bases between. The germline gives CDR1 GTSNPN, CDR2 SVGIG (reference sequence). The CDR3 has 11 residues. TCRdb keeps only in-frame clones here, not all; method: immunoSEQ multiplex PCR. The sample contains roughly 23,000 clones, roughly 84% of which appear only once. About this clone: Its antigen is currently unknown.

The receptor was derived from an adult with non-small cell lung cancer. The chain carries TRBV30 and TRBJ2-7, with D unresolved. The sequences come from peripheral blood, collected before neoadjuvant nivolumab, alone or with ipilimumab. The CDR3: CAWSWGYEQYF. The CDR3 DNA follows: TGTGCCTGGAGTTGGGGCTACGAGCAGTACTTC. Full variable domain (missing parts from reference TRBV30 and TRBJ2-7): SQTIHQWPATLVQPVGSPLSLECTVEGTSNPNLYWYRQAAGRGLQLLFYSVGIGQISSEVPQNLSASRPQDRQFILSSKKLLLSDSGFYLCAWSWGYEQYFGPGTRLTVT.